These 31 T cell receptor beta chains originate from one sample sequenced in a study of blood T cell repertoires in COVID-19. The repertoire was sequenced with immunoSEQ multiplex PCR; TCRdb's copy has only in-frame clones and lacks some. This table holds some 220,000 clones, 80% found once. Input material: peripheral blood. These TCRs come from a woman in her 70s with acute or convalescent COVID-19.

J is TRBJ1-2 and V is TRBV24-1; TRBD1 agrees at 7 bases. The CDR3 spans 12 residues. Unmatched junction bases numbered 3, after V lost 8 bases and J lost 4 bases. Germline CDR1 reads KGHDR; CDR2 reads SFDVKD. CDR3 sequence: CATNRGGYGYTF. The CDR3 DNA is TGTGCCACCAACAGGGGCGGCTATGGCTACACCTTC.

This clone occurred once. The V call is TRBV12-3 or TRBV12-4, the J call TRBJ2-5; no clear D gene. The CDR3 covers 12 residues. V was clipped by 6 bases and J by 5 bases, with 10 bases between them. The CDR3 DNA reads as TGTGCCAGCAGCCACGGTGCCGAGACCCAGTACTTC. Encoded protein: CASSHGAETQYF.

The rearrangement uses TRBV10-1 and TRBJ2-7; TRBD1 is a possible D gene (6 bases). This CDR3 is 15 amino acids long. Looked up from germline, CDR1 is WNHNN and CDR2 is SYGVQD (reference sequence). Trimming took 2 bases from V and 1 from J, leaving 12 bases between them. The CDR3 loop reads CASSEALGGSYEQYF. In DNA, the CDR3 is TGCGCCAGCAGTGAGGCCCTAGGGGGTTCCTACGAGCAGTACTTC.

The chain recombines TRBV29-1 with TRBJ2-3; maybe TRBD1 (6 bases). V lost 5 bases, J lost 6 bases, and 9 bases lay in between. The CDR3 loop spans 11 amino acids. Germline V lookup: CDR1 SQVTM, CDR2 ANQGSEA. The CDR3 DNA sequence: TGCAGCGTTCTGGGGGCGGATACGCAGTATTTT. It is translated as CSVLGADTQYF.

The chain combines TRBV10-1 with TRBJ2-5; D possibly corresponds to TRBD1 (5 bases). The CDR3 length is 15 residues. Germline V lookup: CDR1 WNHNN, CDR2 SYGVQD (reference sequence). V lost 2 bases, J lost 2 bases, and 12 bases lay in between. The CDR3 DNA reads TGCGCCAGCAGTGAGGGGGCGCTTGGGCAAGAGACCCAGTACTTC. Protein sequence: CASSEGALGQETQYF.

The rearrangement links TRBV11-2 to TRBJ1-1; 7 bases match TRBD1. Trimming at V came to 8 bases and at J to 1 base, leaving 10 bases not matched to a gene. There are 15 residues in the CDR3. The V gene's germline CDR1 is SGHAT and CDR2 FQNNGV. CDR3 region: CASGGTGAGNTEAFF. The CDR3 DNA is TGTGCCAGCGGGGGAACAGGGGCAGGGAACACTGAAGCTTTCTTT. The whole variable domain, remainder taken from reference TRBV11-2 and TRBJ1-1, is EAGVAQSPRYKIIEKRQSVAFWCNPISGHATLYWYQQILGQGPKLLIQFQNNGVVDDSQLPKDRFSAERLKGVDSTLKIQPAKLEDSAVYLCASGGTGAGNTEAFFGQGTRLTVV.

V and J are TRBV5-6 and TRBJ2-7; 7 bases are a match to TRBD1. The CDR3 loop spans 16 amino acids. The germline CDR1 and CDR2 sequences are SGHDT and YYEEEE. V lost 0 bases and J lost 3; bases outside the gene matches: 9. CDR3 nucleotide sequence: TGTGCCAGCAGCTTGGGGGGGCCGACAGGGAGCTACGAGCAGTACTTC. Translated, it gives CASSLGGPTGSYEQYF.

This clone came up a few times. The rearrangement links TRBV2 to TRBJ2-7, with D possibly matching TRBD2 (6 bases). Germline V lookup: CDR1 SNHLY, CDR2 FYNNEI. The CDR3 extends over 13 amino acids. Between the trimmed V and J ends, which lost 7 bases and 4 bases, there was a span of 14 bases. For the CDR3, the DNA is TGTGCCAGCATGCGGGGTACAGTATACGAGCAGTACGTC. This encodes CASMRGTVYEQYV.

The DNA of the CDR3 is TGTGCCTGGAGTAAAACAGGGGTCACTGAAGCTTTCTTT. Its translation is CAWSKTGVTEAFF. V is TRBV30 and J is TRBJ1-1; 7 bases match TRBD1. Germline assignment: CDR1 GTSNPN and CDR2 SVGIG (reference sequence). V was clipped by 2 bases and J by 4 bases; unmatched bases: 4. The CDR3 is made up of 13 amino acids.

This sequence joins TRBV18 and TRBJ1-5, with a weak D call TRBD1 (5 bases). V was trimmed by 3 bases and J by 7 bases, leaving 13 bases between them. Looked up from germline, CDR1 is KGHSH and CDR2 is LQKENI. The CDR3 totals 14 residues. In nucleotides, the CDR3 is TGTGCCAGCTCACCGAAAGGGGTCGAGCAGCCCCAGCATTTT. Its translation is CASSPKGVEQPQHF. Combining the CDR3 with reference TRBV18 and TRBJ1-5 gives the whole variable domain NAGVMQNPRHLVRRRGQEARLRCSPMKGHSHVYWYRQLPEEGLKFMVYLQKENIIDESGMPKERFSAEFPKEGPSILRIQQVVRGDSAAYFCASSPKGVEQPQHFGDGTRLSIL.

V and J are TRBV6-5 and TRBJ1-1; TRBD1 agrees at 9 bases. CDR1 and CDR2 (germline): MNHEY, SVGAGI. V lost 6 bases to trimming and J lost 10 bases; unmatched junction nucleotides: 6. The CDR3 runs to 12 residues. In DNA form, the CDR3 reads TGTGCCAGCAGGGATCGACAGGGGGGAGCTTTCTTT. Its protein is CASRDRQGGAFF.

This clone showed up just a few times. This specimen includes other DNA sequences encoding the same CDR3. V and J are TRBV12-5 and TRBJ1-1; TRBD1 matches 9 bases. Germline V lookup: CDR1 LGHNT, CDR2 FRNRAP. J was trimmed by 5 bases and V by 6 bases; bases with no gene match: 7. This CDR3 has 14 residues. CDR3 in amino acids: CASGLQGAGTEAFF. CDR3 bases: TGTGCTAGTGGACTACAGGGGGCTGGGACTGAAGCTTTCTTT.

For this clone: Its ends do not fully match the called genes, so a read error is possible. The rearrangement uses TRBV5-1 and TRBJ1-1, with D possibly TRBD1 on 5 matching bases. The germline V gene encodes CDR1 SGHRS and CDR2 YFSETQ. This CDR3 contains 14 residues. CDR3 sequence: CARSWAGGGTEAFF. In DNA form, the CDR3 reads TGCGCCCGCAGCTGGGCCGGGGGGGGCACTGAAGCTTTCTTT.

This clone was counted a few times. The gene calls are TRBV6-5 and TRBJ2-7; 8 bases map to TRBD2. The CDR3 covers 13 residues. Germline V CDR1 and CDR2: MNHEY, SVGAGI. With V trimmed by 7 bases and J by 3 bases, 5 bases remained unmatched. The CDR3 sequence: CASTRGGLYEQYV. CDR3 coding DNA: TGTGCCAGCACCCGGGGGGGGCTCTACGAGCAGTACGTC.

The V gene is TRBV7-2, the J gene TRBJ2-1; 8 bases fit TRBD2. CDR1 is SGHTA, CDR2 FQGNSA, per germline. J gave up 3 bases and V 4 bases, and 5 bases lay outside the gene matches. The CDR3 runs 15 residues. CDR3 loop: CASSYTSGNYNEQFF. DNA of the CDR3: TGTGCCAGCAGCTATACTAGCGGAAACTACAATGAGCAGTTCTTC. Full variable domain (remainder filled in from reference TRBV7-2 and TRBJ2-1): GAGVSQSPSNKVTEKGKDVELRCDPISGHTALYWYRQSLGQGLEFLIYFQGNSAPDKSGLPSDRFSAERTGGSVSTLTIQRTQQEDSAVYLCASSYTSGNYNEQFFGPGTRLTVL.

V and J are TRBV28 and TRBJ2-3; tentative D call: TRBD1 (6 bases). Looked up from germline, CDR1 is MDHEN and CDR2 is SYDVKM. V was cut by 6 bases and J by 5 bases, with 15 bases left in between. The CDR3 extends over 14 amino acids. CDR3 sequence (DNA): TGTGCCAGCAGACCTGCAACAGGGAGAGATACGCAGTATTTT. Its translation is CASRPATGRDTQYF.

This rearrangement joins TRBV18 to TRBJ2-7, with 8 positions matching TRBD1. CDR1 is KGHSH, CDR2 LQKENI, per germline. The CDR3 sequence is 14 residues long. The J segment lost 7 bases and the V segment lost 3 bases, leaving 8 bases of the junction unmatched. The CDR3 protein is CASSPDRDRNEQYF. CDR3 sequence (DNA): TGTGCCAGCTCACCTGACCGGGACAGGAATGAGCAGTACTTC.

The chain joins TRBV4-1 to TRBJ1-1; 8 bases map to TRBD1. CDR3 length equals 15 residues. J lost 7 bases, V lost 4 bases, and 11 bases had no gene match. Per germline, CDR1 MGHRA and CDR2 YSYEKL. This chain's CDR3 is CASSPRAGTGLEAFF. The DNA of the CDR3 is TGCGCCAGCAGCCCGAGGGCCGGGACAGGCCTTGAAGCTTTCTTT.

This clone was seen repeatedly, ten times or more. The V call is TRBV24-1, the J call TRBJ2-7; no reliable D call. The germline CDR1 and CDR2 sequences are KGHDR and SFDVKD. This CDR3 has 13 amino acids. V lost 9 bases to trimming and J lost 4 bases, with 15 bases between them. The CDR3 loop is CATPMIAKYEQYF. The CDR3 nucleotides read TGTGCCACCCCGATGATAGCTAAATACGAGCAGTACTTC.

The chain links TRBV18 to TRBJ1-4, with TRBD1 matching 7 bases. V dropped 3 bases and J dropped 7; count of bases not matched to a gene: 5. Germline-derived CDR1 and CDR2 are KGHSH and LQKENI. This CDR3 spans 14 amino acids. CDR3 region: CASSPSGGGEKLFF. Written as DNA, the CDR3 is TGTGCCAGCTCACCTTCAGGGGGAGGTGAAAAACTGTTTTTT.

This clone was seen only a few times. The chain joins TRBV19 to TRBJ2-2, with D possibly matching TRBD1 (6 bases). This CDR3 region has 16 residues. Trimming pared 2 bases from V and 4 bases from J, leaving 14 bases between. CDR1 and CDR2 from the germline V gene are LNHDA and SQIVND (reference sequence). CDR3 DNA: TGTGCCAGTAGTATATACGTGGGGGCGGGCACCGGGGAGCTGTTTTTT. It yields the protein CASSIYVGAGTGELFF.

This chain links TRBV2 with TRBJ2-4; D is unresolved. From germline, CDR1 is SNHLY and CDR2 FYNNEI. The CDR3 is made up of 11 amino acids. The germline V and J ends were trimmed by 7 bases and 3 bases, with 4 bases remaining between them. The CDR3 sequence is CASTVKNIQYF. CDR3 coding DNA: TGTGCCAGCACCGTCAAAAACATTCAGTACTTC.

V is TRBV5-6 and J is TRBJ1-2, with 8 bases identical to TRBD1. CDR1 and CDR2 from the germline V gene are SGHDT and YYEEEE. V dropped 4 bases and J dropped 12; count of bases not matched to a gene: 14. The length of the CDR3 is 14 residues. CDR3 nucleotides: TGTGCCAGCAGCCCACAGGAAGGACAGGGCGTGAACACCTTC. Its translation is CASSPQEGQGVNTF.

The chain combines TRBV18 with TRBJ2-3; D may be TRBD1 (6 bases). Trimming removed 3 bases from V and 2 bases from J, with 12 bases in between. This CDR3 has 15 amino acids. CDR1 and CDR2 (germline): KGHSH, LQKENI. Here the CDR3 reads CASSPDGQHTDTQYF. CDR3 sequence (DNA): TGTGCCAGCTCACCGGATGGACAGCACACAGATACGCAGTATTTT.

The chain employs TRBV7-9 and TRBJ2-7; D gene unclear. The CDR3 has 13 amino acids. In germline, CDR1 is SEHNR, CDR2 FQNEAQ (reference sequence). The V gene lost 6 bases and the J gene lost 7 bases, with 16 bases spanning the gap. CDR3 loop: CASSTTTPLEQYF. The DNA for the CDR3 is TGTGCCAGCAGTACTACGACCCCTCTGGAGCAGTACTTC.

The CDR3 protein is CASSPPRGNYGYTF. In nucleotides, the CDR3 is TGTGCCAGCAGCCCCCCCAGGGGAAACTATGGCTACACCTTC. The gene calls are TRBV5-6 and TRBJ1-2; a weak D match, TRBD1 (6 bases). Germline V lookup: CDR1 SGHDT, CDR2 YYEEEE. This CDR3 has 14 amino acids. V gave up 4 bases and J gave up 2 bases, with 12 bases separating them. The full variable domain, its missing parts supplied by reference TRBV5-6 and TRBJ1-2, is DAGVTQSPTHLIKTRGQQVTLRCSPKSGHDTVSWYQQALGQGPQFIFQYYEEEERQRGNFPDRFSGHQFPNYSSELNVNALLLGDSALYLCASSPPRGNYGYTFGSGTRLTVV.

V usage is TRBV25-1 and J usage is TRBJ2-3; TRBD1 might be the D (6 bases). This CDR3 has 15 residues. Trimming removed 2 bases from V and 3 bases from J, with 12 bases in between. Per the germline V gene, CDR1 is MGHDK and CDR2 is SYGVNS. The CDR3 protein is CASSEPRGGTDTQYF. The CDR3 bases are TGTGCCAGCAGTGAACCCAGGGGTGGGACAGATACGCAGTATTTT.

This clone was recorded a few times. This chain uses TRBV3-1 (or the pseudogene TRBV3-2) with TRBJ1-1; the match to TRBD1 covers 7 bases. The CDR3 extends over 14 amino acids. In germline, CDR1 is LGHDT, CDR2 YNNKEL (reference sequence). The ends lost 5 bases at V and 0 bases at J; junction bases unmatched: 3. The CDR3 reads CASSMGQLNTEAFF. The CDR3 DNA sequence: TGTGCCAGCAGCATGGGACAGTTGAACACTGAAGCTTTCTTT.

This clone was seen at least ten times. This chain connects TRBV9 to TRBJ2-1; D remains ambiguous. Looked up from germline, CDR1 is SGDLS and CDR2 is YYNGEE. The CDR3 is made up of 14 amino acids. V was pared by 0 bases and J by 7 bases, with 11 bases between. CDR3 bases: TGTGCCAGCAGCGTAGGAGACTCGCAGAATGAGCAGTTCTTC. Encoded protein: CASSVGDSQNEQFF.

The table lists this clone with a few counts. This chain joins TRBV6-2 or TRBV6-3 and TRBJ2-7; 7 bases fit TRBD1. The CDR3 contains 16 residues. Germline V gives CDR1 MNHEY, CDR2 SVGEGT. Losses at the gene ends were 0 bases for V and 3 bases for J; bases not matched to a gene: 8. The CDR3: CASSYSMTGKDYEQYF. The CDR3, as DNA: TGTGCCAGCAGTTACTCGATGACAGGGAAGGACTACGAGCAGTACTTC.

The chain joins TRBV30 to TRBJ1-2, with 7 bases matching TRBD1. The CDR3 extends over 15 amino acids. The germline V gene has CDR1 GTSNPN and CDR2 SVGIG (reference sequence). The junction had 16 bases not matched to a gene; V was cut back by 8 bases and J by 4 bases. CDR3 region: CATQNDREEVYGYTF. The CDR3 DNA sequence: TGTGCCACACAAAACGACAGGGAAGAGGTCTATGGCTACACCTTC.